Ten or more counts support the clone carrying this TCR beta chain. The antigen is not known. TCRdb called the 5' RACE reads again in MiXCR, with one record for every CDR3 protein. The repertoire holds some 250,000 distinct CDR3 sequences, with approximately 11% as singletons. The CDR3 sequence is 15 residues long. The V gene's germline CDR1 is ENHRY and CDR2 SYGVKD. The V segment lost 2 bases and the J segment 4 bases; nucleotides outside the gene matches: 4. This sample was taken from a study of CD8 T cells in ankylosing spondylitis. Notes on the study in general: Seemingly distinctive of ankylosing spondylitis blood was a TCR beta motif formed by eight highly homologous variants. Disease-linked clones reportedly concentrated significantly in matched ankylosing spondylitis synovial fluid.

The receptor was isolated from a male donor with ankylosing spondylitis or in good health (not recorded which). Sequenced: blood, either unsorted or a sorted T cell fraction (not recorded which). This chain uses TRBV10-3 with TRBJ2-3; 9 bases fit TRBD2. CDR3 protein: CAISEVGGRADTQYF. The CDR3 region has the DNA TGTGCCATCAGTGAGGTCGGCGGGAGGGCAGATACGCAGTATTTT.